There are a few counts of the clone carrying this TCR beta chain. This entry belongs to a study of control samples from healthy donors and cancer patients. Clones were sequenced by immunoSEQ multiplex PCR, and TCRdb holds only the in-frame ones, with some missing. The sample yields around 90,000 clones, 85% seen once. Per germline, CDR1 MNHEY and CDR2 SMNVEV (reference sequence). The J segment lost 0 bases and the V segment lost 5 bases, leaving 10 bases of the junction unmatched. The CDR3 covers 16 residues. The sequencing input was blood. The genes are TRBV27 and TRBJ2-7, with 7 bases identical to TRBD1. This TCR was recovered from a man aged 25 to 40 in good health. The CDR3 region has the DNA TGTGCCAGCAGTCACCGGACAGGACCGAGCTCCTACGAGCAGTACTTC. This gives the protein CASSHRTGPSSYEQYF.